These 29 T cell receptor beta chains came from one sample sequenced in a study of blood T cells in healthy people across ages. A J-beta primer mix and a sample-barcoded 5' primer were used in a second PCR of about 7 to 12 cycles. TCRdb recomputed calls from the 5' RACE reads with MiXCR, one row per CDR3 protein. The table lists nearly 800,000 distinct CDR3 sequences, roughly 25% of them singletons. These same data were also listed under a study on T cells of mothers and their children.

Specimen: blood. The source is a boy aged 10-17 years in good health.

This clonotype was seen a few times. The chain couples TRBV28 to TRBJ2-7; TRBD2 agrees at 12 bases. The CDR3 is made up of 16 amino acids. Germline V lookup: CDR1 MDHEN, CDR2 SYDVKM. The V and J ends lost 3 bases and 4 bases, in that order; junction bases with no gene match: 7. The CDR3 DNA reads TGTGCCAGCAGTTTGGCTAGCGGGAGGGCCGGATACGAGCAGTACTTC. Translation: CASSLASGRAGYEQYF.

V and J are TRBV4-3 and TRBJ2-5; 7 nucleotides match TRBD1. This CDR3 region has 15 residues. V shed 0 bases, J shed 2 bases, and the junction held 3 bases outside the gene matches. Looked up from germline, CDR1 is LGHNA and CDR2 is YSLEER. CDR3 nucleotide sequence: TGCGCCAGCAGCCAAGATCTCAGGGGGCAAGAGACCCAGTACTTC. Translating it yields CASSQDLRGQETQYF.

This sequence joins TRBV3-1 and TRBJ2-5; D possibly corresponds to TRBD2 (6 bases). With the DNA end fitting TRBJ2-1 better, the J assignment may be wrong. Germline V gene lookup returns CDR1 LGHDT and CDR2 YNNKEL (reference sequence). The CDR3 is 17 residues long. CDR3: CASSQDSWSSVYNEQFF. The CDR3 coding sequence is TGTGCCAGCAGCCAAGATAGTTGGTCTAGCGTTTACAATGAGCAGTTCTTC.

This clonotype came up a few times. V gene TRBV5-1 combines with J gene TRBJ2-6; D may be TRBD1 or TRBD2 (6 bases each). This CDR3 region has 16 residues. Per the germline V gene, CDR1 is SGHRS and CDR2 is YFSETQ. V lost 1 base to trimming and J lost 0 bases, with 8 bases between them. In nucleotides, the CDR3 is TGCGCCAGCAGCTTGAGGGGGGACTCTGGGGCCAACGTCCTGACTTTC. The encoded protein is CASSLRGDSGANVLTF.

This clonotype came up a few times. The V gene is TRBV18, the J gene TRBJ2-5; the D gene is possibly TRBD1 (6 bases). Germline V gene lookup returns CDR1 KGHSH and CDR2 LQKENI. The CDR3 contains 16 residues. V was pared by 4 bases and J by 1 base, with 16 bases between. CDR3 amino acids: CASSLDRDNPQETQYF. In DNA, the CDR3 is TGTGCCAGCTCACTAGACCGGGACAACCCCCAAGAGACCCAGTACTTC.

This clonotype appeared a few times. V usage is TRBV3-1 and J usage is TRBJ2-2; 8 nucleotides agree with TRBD2. J gave up 7 bases and V 2 bases, and 9 bases lay outside the gene matches. CDR3 size: 16 residues. Per germline, CDR1 LGHDT and CDR2 YNNKEL (reference sequence). Here the CDR3 reads CASSQLSGTPGGELFF. For the CDR3, the DNA is TGTGCCAGCAGCCAACTTAGCGGGACGCCCGGCGGGGAGCTGTTTTTT.

As DNA, the CDR3 is TGCAGTGCTAGAGCGGTGCGGGAGGCCCTCTACAATGAGCAGTTCTTC. It yields the protein CSARAVREALYNEQFF. The chain recombines TRBV20-1 with TRBJ2-1, with 8 bases identical to TRBD2. The germline gives CDR1 DFQATT, CDR2 SNEGSKA (reference sequence). The CDR3 loop spans 16 amino acids. V lost 1 base and J lost 3; bases outside the gene matches: 8.

The V gene is TRBV29-1, the J gene TRBJ1-1; no clear D. Germline CDR1 reads SQVTM; CDR2 reads ANQGSEA. This CDR3 is built from 12 residues. Between the trimmed V and J ends, which lost 7 bases and 7 bases, there was a span of 16 bases. Here the CDR3 reads CSARTFVSEAFF. Written as DNA, the CDR3 is TGCAGCGCCCGGACCTTTGTAAGTGAAGCTTTCTTT.

J is TRBJ2-7 and V is TRBV7-9; 9 nucleotides match TRBD2. V lost 1 base and J lost 3; bases outside the gene matches: 4. This CDR3 region has 15 residues. CDR1 is SEHNR, CDR2 FQNEAQ, per germline (reference sequence). CDR3: CASSLVSGGDYEQYF. In DNA form, the CDR3 reads TGTGCCAGCAGCTTAGTTAGCGGGGGCGACTACGAGCAGTACTTC.

The table lists this clonotype with a few counts. This chain connects TRBV5-1 to TRBJ2-7; 9 bases map to TRBD1. Germline V lookup: CDR1 SGHRS, CDR2 YFSETQ. V shed 5 bases, J shed 5 bases, and the junction held 5 bases outside the gene matches. There are 13 residues in the CDR3. CDR3 sequence (DNA): TGCGCCAGCAGGCGACAGGGGGTCGACGAGCAGTACTTC. The encoded protein is CASRRQGVDEQYF.

This clonotype turned up a few times. V usage is TRBV7-3 and J usage is TRBJ2-7; possibly TRBD1 or TRBD2 for D (5 bases each). There are 13 residues in the CDR3. The V end was cut by 0 bases, the J end by 6 bases, with 9 bases between. Germline V gives CDR1 SGHTA, CDR2 FQGTGA. The CDR3 sequence: CASSLTPGAEQYF. The CDR3 nucleotides read TGTGCCAGCAGCTTAACGCCCGGGGCCGAGCAGTACTTC.

CDR3 in amino acids: CASSSEGGRETQYF. Written as DNA, the CDR3 is TGCGCCAGCAGCAGCGAAGGCGGACGAGAGACCCAGTACTTC. This chain joins TRBV5-1 and TRBJ2-5; D gene uncertain. Trimming took off 4 bases at V and 4 bases at J, with 14 bases between the two ends. The CDR3 is 14 amino acids. Germline lookup yields CDR1 SGHRS and CDR2 YFSETQ.

The table lists this clonotype with a few counts. DNA for the CDR3: TGTGCCAGCAGTTACCCAAGCCGCCAACTCCCGCTAGGAGTCAAGGAGCAGTTCTTC. Protein sequence: CASSYPSRQLPLGVKEQFF. The V gene is TRBV6-2 or TRBV6-3, the J gene TRBJ2-1; no reliable D call. The V gene's germline CDR1 is MNHEY and CDR2 SVGEGT. Between the trimmed V and J ends, which lost 2 bases and 10 bases, there was a span of 30 bases. This CDR3 contains 19 residues.

As concerns this clonotype: A read error may produce the germline difference seen at one junction end. This chain connects TRBV9 to TRBJ2-2; TRBD1 or TRBD2 may be the D gene (5 bases each). Germline assignment: CDR1 SGDLS and CDR2 YYNGEE. This CDR3 has 14 residues. CDR3 DNA sequence: TGTGCCAGCAGCGCGGGCCTGGGGACCGGGGAGCCGTTTTTT. Its translation is CASSAGLGTGEPFF.

The chain combines TRBV4-3 with TRBJ1-3; maybe TRBD1 (6 bases). Deletions cut 0 bases from V and 2 bases from J, with 11 bases between. The CDR3 totals 16 residues. The germline V gene has CDR1 LGHNA and CDR2 YSLEER. The CDR3 is CASSQDLPGAGNTIYF. CDR3 nucleotides: TGCGCCAGCAGCCAAGATCTTCCAGGGGCTGGAAACACCATATATTTT.

The rearrangement joins TRBV5-1 to TRBJ1-5, with D maybe TRBD1 (6 bases). Trimming stripped 2 bases from V and 8 bases from J, with 14 bases between. This CDR3 spans 14 amino acids. Germline CDR1 reads SGHRS; CDR2 reads YFSETQ. CDR3 sequence: CASSFSGGQEPQHF. CDR3 in DNA: TGCGCCAGCAGCTTCTCGGGGGGGCAAGAGCCCCAGCATTTT.

The V gene is TRBV12-3 or TRBV12-4, the J gene TRBJ2-5; the match to TRBD1 covers 10 bases. The end of the DNA is better explained by TRBJ2-1, so the J call may be wrong. This CDR3 contains 17 residues. CDR3 sequence: CASSSHRWDRGYNEQFF. CDR3 in DNA: TGTGCCAGCAGCTCCCACCGGTGGGACAGGGGTTACAATGAGCAGTTCTTC.

The V gene is TRBV6-2 or TRBV6-3, the J gene TRBJ2-1; D is uncertain. V lost 3 bases to trimming and J lost 3 bases, with 3 bases between them. The CDR3 runs to 12 residues. Germline CDR1 is MNHEY and CDR2 is SVGEGT. The CDR3 spells CASSYNYNEQFF. The CDR3 DNA reads TGTGCCAGCAGTTATAACTACAATGAGCAGTTCTTC.

The chain employs TRBV7-6 and TRBJ2-5; tentative D call: TRBD1 (5 bases). This CDR3 contains 16 residues. V was shortened by 2 bases and J by 2 bases, with 15 bases between the two germline ends. CDR1 and CDR2 (germline): SGHVS, FNYEAQ. DNA for the CDR3: TGTGCCAGCAGCTTATCGTTACAGGAGCTTCAAGAGACCCAGTACTTC. Protein product: CASSLSLQELQETQYF.

The CDR3 sequence is CASSPGDIEDEKLFF. As DNA, the CDR3 is TGTGCCAGCAGTCCAGGGGACATAGAAGATGAAAAACTGTTTTTT. The chain employs TRBV27 and TRBJ1-4; weak D call: TRBD1 (6 bases). Germline CDR1 and CDR2: MNHEY and SMNVEV (reference sequence). V was clipped by 5 bases and J by 6 bases, with 16 bases between them. The CDR3 contains 15 residues.

The genes are TRBV24-1 and TRBJ1-5; 8 nucleotides line up with TRBD1. Germline V CDR1 and CDR2: KGHDR, SFDVKD. The V and J ends lost 7 bases and 3 bases, in that order; junction bases with no gene match: 4. The CDR3 runs to 14 residues. CDR3 residues: CATRAGGYNQPQHF. CDR3 DNA: TGTGCCACCAGAGCAGGGGGCTACAATCAGCCCCAGCATTTT.

J is TRBJ1-2 and V is TRBV5-1; tentative D call: TRBD1 (5 bases). Germline values: CDR1 SGHRS, CDR2 YFSETQ. The CDR3 contains 13 residues. The ends were cut back, 4 bases at V and 8 bases at J, with 15 bases in the middle. CDR3 protein: CASSTGTIAGYTF. The CDR3 coding sequence is TGCGCCAGCAGCACCGGGACTATTGCGGGCTACACCTTC.

There are a few counts of this clonotype. J is TRBJ2-4 and V is TRBV14; 7 bases are shared with TRBD2. CDR1 is SGHDN, CDR2 FVKESK, per germline. The CDR3 totals 11 residues. With V trimmed by 6 bases and J by 11 bases, 4 bases remained unmatched. Here the CDR3 DNA reads TGTGCCAGCAGTGGCGGGGGACTTCAGTACTTC. Its protein product is CASSGGGLQYF.

This clonotype was found a few times. The CDR3 nucleotides are TGTGCCAGCTCACTAGGACAGGGCCAAGCCTACGAGCAGTACTTC. Translating it yields CASSLGQGQAYEQYF. The chain uses TRBV18 and TRBJ2-1, with 8 bases lining up with TRBD1. The DNA end lines up better with TRBJ2-7; the J call may be wrong. The CDR3 has 15 residues. Germline CDR1 reads KGHSH; CDR2 reads LQKENI.

This clonotype was seen more than once but under ten times. The chain's CDR3 is CASTFSGLEGSDTQYF. The CDR3 coding sequence is TGTGCCAGCACCTTCTCGGGGCTGGAGGGGTCAGATACGCAGTATTTT. V usage is TRBV6-1 and J usage is TRBJ2-3, with D perhaps TRBD2 (6 bases). The V end was cut by 7 bases, the J end by 4 bases, with 21 bases between. The CDR3 contains 16 residues. Germline V lookup: CDR1 MNHNS, CDR2 SASEGT.

This clonotype was counted a few times. The chain joins TRBV7-9 to TRBJ1-3; D gene unclear. The CDR3 is 16 residues long. Trimming removed 0 bases from V and 0 bases from J, with 9 bases in between. CDR1 and CDR2 from the germline V gene are SEHNR and FQNEAQ (reference sequence). For the CDR3, the DNA is TGTGCCAGCAGCTTAGCTTGGGAAATCTCTGGAAACACCATATATTTT. This gives the protein CASSLAWEISGNTIYF.

The rearrangement links TRBV5-1 to TRBJ2-2; TRBD2 matches at 9 bases. Germline V CDR1 and CDR2: SGHRS, YFSETQ. This CDR3 contains 16 residues. After removal of 4 bases from V and 7 bases from J, the junction contained 11 bases not matched to a gene. The CDR3 is CASSGGTSNLGGELFF. In DNA form, the CDR3 reads TGCGCCAGCAGCGGAGGGACTAGCAATCTTGGCGGGGAGCTGTTTTTT.

This clonotype was detected only once. The V gene is TRBV29-1, the J gene TRBJ2-1, with 9 bases lining up with TRBD1. This CDR3 has 15 amino acids. Germline V gene sequence: CDR1 SQVTM, CDR2 ANQGSEA. V dropped 7 bases and J dropped 5; count of bases not matched to a gene: 12. The DNA of the CDR3 is TGCAGCGCCCCCTGGGGGACAGGGAGAAACAATGAGCAGTTCTTC. Its protein is CSAPWGTGRNNEQFF.

A few counts support this clonotype. The chain combines TRBV4-2 with TRBJ2-5, with 12 bases matching TRBD1. Trimming at V came to 3 bases and at J to 5 bases, leaving 10 bases not matched to a gene. CDR1 and CDR2 (germline): LGHNA, YNFKEQ. The CDR3 is made up of 17 amino acids. CDR3 residues: CASSQEGRDRGQETQYF. The CDR3 DNA reads TGTGCCAGCAGCCAGGAGGGGAGGGACAGGGGGCAGGAGACCCAGTACTTC.